This T cell receptor (beta chain) was captured by sequencing in a study of blood T cell repertoires in COVID-19. Whole-study context: COVID-19 samples from acute and convalescent phases originated in the United States, Italy and Spain. Sample material is recorded as cDNA or gDNA derived from T cells, B-cell-depleted T cells, or PBMCs.

V was pared by 4 bases and J by 8 bases, with 2 bases of the junction left unmatched. This CDR3 is built from 13 residues. Germline values: CDR1 SEHNR, CDR2 FQNEAQ (reference sequence). Original analysis: Estimates of nucleated cell counts were drawn from the amplification of reference gene primers. Assay: immunoSEQ multiplex PCR; the TCRdb copy retains only in-frame clones and omits some. The V and J calls and clone size are taken from that table; D and trimming were inferred from the DNA. The profile shows about 120,000 clones, approximately 88% of them singletons. The specimen was peripheral blood. The TCR originated in a woman between 70 and 85 years old with acute or convalescent COVID-19. The chain uses TRBV7-9 and TRBJ1-6; 7 bases line up with TRBD1. Written as DNA, the CDR3 is TGTGCCAGCAGCTCTACAGGGGATTCACCCCTCCACTTT. Residues: CASSSTGDSPLHF.